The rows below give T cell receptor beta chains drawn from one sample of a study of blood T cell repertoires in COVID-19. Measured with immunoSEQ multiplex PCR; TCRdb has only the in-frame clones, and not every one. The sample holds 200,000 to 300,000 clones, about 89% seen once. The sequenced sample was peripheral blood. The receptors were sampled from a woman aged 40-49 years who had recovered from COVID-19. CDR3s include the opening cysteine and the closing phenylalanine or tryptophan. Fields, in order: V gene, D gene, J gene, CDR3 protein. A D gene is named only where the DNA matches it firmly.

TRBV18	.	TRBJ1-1	CASNRAANTEAFF
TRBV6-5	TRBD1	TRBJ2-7	CASSSQGQSYEQYF
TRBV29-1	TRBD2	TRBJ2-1	CSVEGGPSGAYNEQFF
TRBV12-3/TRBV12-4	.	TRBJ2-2	CASRDTNTGELFF
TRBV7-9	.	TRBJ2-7	CASSWSTEQYF
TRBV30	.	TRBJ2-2	CAWSPDRSLSGELFF
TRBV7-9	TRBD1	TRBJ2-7	CASSLSSGGGEQYF
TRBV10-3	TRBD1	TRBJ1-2	CAISPAGQGNGYTF
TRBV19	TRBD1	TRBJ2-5	CASSRRRTGGRGTQYF
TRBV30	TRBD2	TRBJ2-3	CAWSWGVAGATSTDTQYF
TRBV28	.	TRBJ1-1	CASSPLSEAFF
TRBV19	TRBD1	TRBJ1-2	CASSTPGQGIGNYGYTF
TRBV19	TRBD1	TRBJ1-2	CASSKNRGYTF
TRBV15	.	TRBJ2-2	CATSRDFPGLNTGELFF
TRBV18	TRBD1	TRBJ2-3	CASSPQGAHTDTQYF
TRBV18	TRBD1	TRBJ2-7	CASSPPQGVLNEQYF
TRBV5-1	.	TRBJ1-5	CASSFGGSPNQPQHF
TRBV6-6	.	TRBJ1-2	CASSYYLEQNNYGYTF
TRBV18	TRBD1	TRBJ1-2	CASSPTGDGYTF
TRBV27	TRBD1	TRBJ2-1	CASSYRGYNEQFF
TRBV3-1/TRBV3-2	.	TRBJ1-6	CASSPMGSPLHF
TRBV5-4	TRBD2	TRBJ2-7	CASSATSGGAYEQYF
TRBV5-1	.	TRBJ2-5	CASSPTGYAQETQYF
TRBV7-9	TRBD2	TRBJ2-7	CASSPNRAGGTSIYEQYF
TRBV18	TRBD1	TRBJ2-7	CASSFGGPGTGGEQYF
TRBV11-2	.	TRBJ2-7	CASSLGGGSGSYEQYF
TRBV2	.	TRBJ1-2	CASSDQTVYGYTF
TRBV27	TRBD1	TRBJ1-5	CASSLLADRAGQPQHF
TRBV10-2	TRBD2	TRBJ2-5	CASRASGGGETQYF
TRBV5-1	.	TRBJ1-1	CASSLAAGMNTEAFF
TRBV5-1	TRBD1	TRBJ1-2	CASSLWPSDRVEWYGYTF
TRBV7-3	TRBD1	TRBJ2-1	CASSRDSSSYNEQFF
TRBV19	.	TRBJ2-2	CASSISRRTGELFF
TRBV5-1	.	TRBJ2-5	CASSGAGTGSETQYF
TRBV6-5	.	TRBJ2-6	CASSYQVGSGANVLTF